This TCR beta chain was sequenced during a study of blood T cell repertoires in COVID-19. Generated by immunoSEQ multiplex PCR, the TCRdb table keeps only in-frame clones and is missing some. The table has about 140,000 clones, about four fifths seen once; the top ten hold about 8.1%. This clone appeared once. The germline V gene encodes CDR1 MNHEY and CDR2 SMNVEV (reference sequence). Losses at the gene ends were 5 bases for V and 3 bases for J; bases not matched to a gene: 2. CDR3 length: 15 residues. Input material: peripheral blood. The clonotype was recovered from a man aged 25-40 years with COVID-19, enrolled during active disease. This chain connects TRBV27 to TRBJ2-7, with 15 bases matching TRBD2. CDR3 coding DNA: TGTGCCAGCAGTCGGACTAGCGGGAGGGGCTACGAGCAGTACTTC. Its protein is CASSRTSGRGYEQYF.